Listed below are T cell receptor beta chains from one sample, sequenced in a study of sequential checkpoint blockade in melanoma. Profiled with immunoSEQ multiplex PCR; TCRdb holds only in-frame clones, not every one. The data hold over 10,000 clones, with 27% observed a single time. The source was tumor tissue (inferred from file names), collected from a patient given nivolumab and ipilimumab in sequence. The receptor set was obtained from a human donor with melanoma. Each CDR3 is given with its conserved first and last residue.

CAISEPSGSSYEQYF	TRBV10-3	TRBJ2-7
CASKQGLGEQYF	TRBV19	TRBJ2-7
CASSSLTFATLADTEAFF	TRBV28	TRBJ1-1
CASSLPTAASGSFPYEQYF	TRBV28	TRBJ2-7
CASSSEGPTEAFF	TRBV6-8	TRBJ1-1
CASSLQVLPGQGDPEQYF	TRBV5-1	TRBJ2-7
CAISGGGLASDTQYF	TRBV6-8	TRBJ2-3
CASSSPGGNLFF	TRBV28	TRBJ1-4
CASSPDRGPSYYEQYF	TRBV7-4	TRBJ2-7
CASSLGRATDTQYF	TRBV28	TRBJ2-3
CASRPGIYGYTF	TRBV6-8	TRBJ1-2
CASSQDTTYQETQYF	TRBV23-1	TRBJ2-5
CASSFAGQPASGNTIYF	TRBV28	TRBJ1-3
CATSRRPNAYYTQYF	TRBV15	TRBJ2-3
CASSPQTGLREQYF	TRBV19	TRBJ2-7
CASPPRLADPSYEQYF	TRBV10-1	TRBJ2-7
CASSYSPAGGPYEQFF	TRBV6-8	TRBJ2-1
CATSRPNRGARTDTQYF	TRBV15	TRBJ2-3
CASSYSGSGDTQYF	TRBV28	TRBJ2-3
CAISVSGQGDYEQYF	TRBV6-8	TRBJ2-7
CASSPTSGLRGEQYF	TRBV19	TRBJ2-7
CASSYVGGPEQFF	TRBV6-8	TRBJ2-1
CASSRLAGAAKNIQYF	TRBV19	TRBJ2-4
CASSQHGAGAEQFF	TRBV6-7	TRBJ2-1
CASSLVAGPGPYEQYF	TRBV11-3	TRBJ2-7
CASSPRGGSRTTGELFF	TRBV18	TRBJ2-2
CASSYLPPPILGLGTDTQYF	TRBV6-8	TRBJ2-3
CASSPRQGPSQPQHF	TRBV11-3	TRBJ1-5
CASSLISHSYNEQFF	TRBV6-8	TRBJ2-1
CASGRGAGNQPQHF	TRBV2	TRBJ1-5
CASSLDRGWEQYF	TRBV4-1	TRBJ2-7
CASREREMNEQFF	TRBV6-8	TRBJ2-1
CASSLQGAYGYTF	TRBV28	TRBJ1-2
CASRLSNQPQHF	TRBV9	TRBJ1-5
CASSLLWSPPAGADYNEQFF	TRBV28	TRBJ2-1
CASSYTGYREEEEQYF	TRBV6-7	TRBJ2-7
CASSPAGGYNEQFF	TRBV5-1	TRBJ2-1
CASSRQGVTEAFF	TRBV18	TRBJ1-1
CASSTGTGVDEKLFF	TRBV11-3	TRBJ1-4
CASSEADRGSYEQYF	TRBV2	TRBJ2-7
CASSPPGLAGGGIF	TRBV6-8	TRBJ2-1
CASSAPSGSWNEQFF	TRBV19	TRBJ2-1
CSVVAGLASVEQYF	TRBV29-1	TRBJ2-7
CASSPGEGGTTEAFF	TRBV5-1	TRBJ1-1
CASRRINPPYQPQHF	TRBV10-2	TRBJ1-5